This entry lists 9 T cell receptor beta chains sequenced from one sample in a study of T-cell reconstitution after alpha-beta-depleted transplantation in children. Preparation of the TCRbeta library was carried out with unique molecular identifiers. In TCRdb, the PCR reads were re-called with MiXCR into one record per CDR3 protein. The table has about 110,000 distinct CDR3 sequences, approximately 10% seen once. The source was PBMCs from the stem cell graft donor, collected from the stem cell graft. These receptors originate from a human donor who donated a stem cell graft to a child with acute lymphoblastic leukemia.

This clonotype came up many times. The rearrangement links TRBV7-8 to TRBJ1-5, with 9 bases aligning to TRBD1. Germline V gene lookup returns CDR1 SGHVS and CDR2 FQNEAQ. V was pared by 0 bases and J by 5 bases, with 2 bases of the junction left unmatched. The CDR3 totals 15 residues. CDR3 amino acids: CASSLAGQGDQPQHF. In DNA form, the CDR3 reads TGTGCCAGCAGCTTAGCGGGACAGGGAGATCAGCCCCAGCATTTT. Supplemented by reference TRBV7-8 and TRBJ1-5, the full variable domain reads GAGVSQSPRYKVAKRGQDVALRCDPISGHVSLFWYQQALGQGPEFLTYFQNEAQLDKSGLPSDRFFAERPEGSVSTLKIQRTQQEDSAVYLCASSLAGQGDQPQHFGDGTRLSIL.

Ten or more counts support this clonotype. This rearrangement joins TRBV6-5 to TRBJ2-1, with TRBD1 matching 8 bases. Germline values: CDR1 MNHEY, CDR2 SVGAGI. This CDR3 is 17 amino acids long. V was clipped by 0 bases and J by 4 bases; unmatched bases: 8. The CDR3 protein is CASSYSIPRQGYNEQFF. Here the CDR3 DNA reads TGTGCCAGCAGTTACTCGATACCCCGACAGGGGTACAATGAGCAGTTCTTC.

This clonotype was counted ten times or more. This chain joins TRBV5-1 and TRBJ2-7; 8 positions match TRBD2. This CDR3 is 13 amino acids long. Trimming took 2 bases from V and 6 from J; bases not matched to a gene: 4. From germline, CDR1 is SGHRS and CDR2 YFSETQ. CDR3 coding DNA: TGCGCCAGCAGCTTCGGGGGGGCCGCCGAGCAGTACTTC. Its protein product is CASSFGGAAEQYF.

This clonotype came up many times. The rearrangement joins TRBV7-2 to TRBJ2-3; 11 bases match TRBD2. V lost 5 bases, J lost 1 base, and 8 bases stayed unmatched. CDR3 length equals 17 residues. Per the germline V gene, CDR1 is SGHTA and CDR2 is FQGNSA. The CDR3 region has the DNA TGTGCCAGCAGCCCTAGAGCACTAGCGGGGGGCACAGATACGCAGTATTTT. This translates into CASSPRALAGGTDTQYF.

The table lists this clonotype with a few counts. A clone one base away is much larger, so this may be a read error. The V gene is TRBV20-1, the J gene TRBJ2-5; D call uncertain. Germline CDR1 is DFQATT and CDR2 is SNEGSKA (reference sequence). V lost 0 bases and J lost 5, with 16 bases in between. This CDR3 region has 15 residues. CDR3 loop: CSARDLWTDLETQYF. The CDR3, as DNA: TGCAGTGCTAGAGATCTCTGGACGGATTTGGAGACCCAGTACTTC.

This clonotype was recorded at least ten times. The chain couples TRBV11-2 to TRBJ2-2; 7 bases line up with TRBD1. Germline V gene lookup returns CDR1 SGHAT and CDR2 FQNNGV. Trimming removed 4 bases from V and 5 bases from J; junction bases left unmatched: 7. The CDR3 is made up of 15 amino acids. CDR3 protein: CASSWGTEYTGELFF. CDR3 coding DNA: TGTGCCAGCAGCTGGGGGACAGAGTATACCGGGGAGCTGTTTTTT.

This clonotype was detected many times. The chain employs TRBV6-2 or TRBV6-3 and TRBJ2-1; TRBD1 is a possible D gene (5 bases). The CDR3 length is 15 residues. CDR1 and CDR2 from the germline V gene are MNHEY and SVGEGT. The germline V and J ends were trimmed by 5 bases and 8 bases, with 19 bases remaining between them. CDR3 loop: CASSITWGAGDEQFF. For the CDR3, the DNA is TGTGCCAGCAGTATTACTTGGGGCGCCGGAGATGAGCAGTTCTTC.

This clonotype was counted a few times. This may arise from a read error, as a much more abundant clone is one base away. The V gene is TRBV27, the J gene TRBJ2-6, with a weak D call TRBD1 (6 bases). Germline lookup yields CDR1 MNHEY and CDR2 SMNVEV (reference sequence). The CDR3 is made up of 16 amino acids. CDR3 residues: CASSLTQGSGANGLTF. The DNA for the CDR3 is TGTGCCAGCAGTTTAACACAGGGATCTGGGGCCAACGGCCTGACTTTC.

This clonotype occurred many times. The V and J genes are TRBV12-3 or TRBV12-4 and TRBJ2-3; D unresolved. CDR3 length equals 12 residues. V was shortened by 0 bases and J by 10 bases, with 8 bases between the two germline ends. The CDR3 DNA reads TGTGCCAGCAGTTTAGCGAGTTCCCCGCAGTATTTT. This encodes CASSLASSPQYF.